This TCR beta chain was sequenced for a study of shared T cell receptors in the human thymus. Trimming took 4 bases from V and 0 from J, leaving 10 bases between them. CDR3 length: 14 residues. Germline CDR1 is LNHNV and CDR2 is YYDKDF (reference sequence). Clones were read by immunoSEQ multiplex PCR, and TCRdb kept only the in-frame ones, dropping some. This sample has 640,000 or so clones, with approximately 87% found just once. These data also formed part of another study, on human thymus T cells. That work contributes: Thymic resections from corrective heart surgery supplied the tissue.

The sample was thymocytes. The origin of this receptor is a boy under two years old with a congenital heart defect. This chain connects TRBV15 to TRBJ2-7; D possibly corresponds to TRBD1 (5 bases). CDR3 DNA sequence: TGTGCCACCAGCATCAAGGGGCACTCCTACGAGCAGTACTTC. It codes for CATSIKGHSYEQYF.